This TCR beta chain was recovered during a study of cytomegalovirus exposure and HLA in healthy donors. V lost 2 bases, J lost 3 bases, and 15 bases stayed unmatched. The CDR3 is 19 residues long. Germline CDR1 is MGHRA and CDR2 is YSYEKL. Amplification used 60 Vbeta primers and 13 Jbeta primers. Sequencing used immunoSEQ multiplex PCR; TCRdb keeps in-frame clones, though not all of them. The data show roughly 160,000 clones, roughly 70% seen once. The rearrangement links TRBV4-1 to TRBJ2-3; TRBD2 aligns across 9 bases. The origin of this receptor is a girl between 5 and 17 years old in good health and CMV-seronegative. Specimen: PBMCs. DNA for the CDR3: TGCGCCAGCAGCCAAAGGGTCTTGGGCGGGGGGGCGAGGACAGATACGCAGTATTTT. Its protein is CASSQRVLGGGARTDTQYF.